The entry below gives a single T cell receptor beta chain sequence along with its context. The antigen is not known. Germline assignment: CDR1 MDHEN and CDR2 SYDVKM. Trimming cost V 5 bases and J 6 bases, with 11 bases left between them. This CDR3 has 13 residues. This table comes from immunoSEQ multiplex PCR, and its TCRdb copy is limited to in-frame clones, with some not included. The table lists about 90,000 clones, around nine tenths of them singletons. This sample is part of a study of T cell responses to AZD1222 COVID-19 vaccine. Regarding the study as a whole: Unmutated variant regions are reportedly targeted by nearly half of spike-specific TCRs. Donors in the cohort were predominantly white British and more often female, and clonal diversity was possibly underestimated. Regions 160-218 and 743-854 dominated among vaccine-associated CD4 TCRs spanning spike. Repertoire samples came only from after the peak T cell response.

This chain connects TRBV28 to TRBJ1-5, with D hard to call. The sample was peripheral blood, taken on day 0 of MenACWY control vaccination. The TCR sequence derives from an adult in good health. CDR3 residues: CASSQQVSQPQHF. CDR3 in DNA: TGTGCCAGCAGTCAGCAGGTGAGTCAGCCCCAGCATTTT.